A single T cell receptor beta chain is shown here with its context. Its cognate antigen has yet to be identified. Per-nucleotide qualities are absent, and no much larger clonotype sits a single base away. Another Seattle source contributed samples from volunteer blood donors who had recovered from COVID-19. Each collaborating institution followed its own protocols to collect whole blood in K2EDTA tubes. For TCRbeta analysis, collaborator samples were shipped as frozen whole blood, as isolated PBMCs, or as DNA extracted from either sample type. This sample was taken from a study of blood T cell repertoires in COVID-19 (dated by TCRdb to about 2020). Describing the broader study: The collaborator samples originated in the United States, Italy and Spain and spanned the acute and convalescent phases of COVID-19. The material from the prospective study consisted of cDNA or gDNA derived from T cells, B-cell-depleted T cells, or PBMCs. The dataset comprised deeply sampled blood TCRbeta repertoires from subjects exposed to, actively infected with, or recovered from COVID-19. A freely available public database, intended as a resource for researchers studying the immune response to SARS-CoV-2, is where the repertoires were released. Samples were obtained from the ongoing ImmuneRACE study (first 160 participants) and from 1,000 to 1,500 subjects provided by 6 global collaborators. A de-identified subject ID, COVID-19 status, age in years and sex were almost always included in the sample metadata. Where HLA class I and class II types were available, the types were taken from metadata supplied by the sample provider, not from assay-based typing. Here is what the overall study found, with its caveats: Clinical and demographic metadata were provided uncurated, with the amount varying by source and participant.

The CDR3, from cysteine to phenylalanine, totals 16 residues. Left in the record is the CDR3 DNA by itself, 48 bases read in frame from the first base. CDR1 SGHDT and CDR2 YYEEEE are derived from the germline V gene. Trimming at the junction amounts to 1 base on V and 2 bases on J, and the germline ends lie 13 bases apart. The immunoSEQ Assay, a bias-controlled multiplex PCR, was used to amplify TCRbeta CDR3 regions from genomic DNA. On the study's bioinformatics: The number of nucleated cells in each sample was estimated from the amplification of reference gene primers within the assay. Sequence reads were collapsed and filtered to measure the absolute abundance of every unique TCRbeta CDR3 rearrangement. For each sample, productive Simpson clonality was calculated as the square root of Simpson's diversity index over productive rearrangements. TCRdb re-hosts the immuneACCESS table, in-frame sequences only. Its copies lack some clones; in the studies checked, an unresolved V gene accounts for under half of them, and the cause for the rest is not known. The V and J calls and clone size come from that table; D and trimming were worked out from the DNA. Counted in this sample were 250,000 to 300,000 clones; 83% of them appeared once. 3.5% to 5.5% of the sample lies in the top ten.

The chain was built from TRBV5-6 and TRBJ1-5; no D segment can be confidently identified. This clonotype originated in a man aged 55-75 years who had recovered from COVID-19. The sequencing input was peripheral blood. The nucleotide sequence reads as follows: TGTGCCAGCAGCTTGCGGGGTAGGGTGGGCAATCAGCCCCAGCATTTT. Translation gives CASSLRGRVGNQPQHF.